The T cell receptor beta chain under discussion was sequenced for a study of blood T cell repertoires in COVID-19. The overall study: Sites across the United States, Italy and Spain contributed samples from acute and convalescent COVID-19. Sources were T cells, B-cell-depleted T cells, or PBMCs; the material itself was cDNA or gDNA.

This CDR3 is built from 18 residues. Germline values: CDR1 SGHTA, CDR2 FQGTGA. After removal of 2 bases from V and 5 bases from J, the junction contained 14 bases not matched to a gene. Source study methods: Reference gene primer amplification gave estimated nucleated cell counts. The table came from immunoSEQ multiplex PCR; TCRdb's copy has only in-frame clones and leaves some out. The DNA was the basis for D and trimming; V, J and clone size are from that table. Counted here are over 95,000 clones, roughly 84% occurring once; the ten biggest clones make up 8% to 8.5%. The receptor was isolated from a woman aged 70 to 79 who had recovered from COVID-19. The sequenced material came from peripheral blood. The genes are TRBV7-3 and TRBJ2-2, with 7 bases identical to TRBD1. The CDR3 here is CASSLVQGSGGRTGELFF. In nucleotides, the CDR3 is TGTGCCAGCAGCTTAGTACAGGGGAGTGGAGGAAGAACCGGGGAGCTGTTTTTT.